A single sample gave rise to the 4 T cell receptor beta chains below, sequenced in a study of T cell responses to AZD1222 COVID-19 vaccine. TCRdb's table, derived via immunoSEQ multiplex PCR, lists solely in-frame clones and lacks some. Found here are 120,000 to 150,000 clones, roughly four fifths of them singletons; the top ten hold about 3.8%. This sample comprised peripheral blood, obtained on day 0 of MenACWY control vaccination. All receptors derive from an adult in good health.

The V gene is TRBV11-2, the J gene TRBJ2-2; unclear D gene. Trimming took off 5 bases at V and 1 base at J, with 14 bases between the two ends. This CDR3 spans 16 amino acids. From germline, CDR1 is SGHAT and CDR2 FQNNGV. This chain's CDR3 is CASSPGGRRNTGELFF. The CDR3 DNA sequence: TGTGCCAGCAGCCCTGGCGGCCGGAGGAACACCGGGGAGCTGTTTTTT. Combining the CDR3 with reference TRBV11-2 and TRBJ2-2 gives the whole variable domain EAGVAQSPRYKIIEKRQSVAFWCNPISGHATLYWYQQILGQGPKLLIQFQNNGVVDDSQLPKDRFSAERLKGVDSTLKIQPAKLEDSAVYLCASSPGGRRNTGELFFGEGSRLTVL.

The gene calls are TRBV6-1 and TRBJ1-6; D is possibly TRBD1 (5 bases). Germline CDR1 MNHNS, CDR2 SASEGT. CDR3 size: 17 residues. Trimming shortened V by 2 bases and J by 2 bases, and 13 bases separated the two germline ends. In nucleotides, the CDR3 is TGTGCCAGCAGTGAACCTTTGAAGGGGACCTATAATTCACCCCTCCACTTT. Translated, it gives CASSEPLKGTYNSPLHF.

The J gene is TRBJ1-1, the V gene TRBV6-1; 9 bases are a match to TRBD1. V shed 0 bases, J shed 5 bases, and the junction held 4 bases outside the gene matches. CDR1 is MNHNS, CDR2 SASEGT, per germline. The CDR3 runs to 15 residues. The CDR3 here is CASSEAGTGRTEAFF. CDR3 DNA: TGTGCCAGCAGTGAAGCGGGGACAGGGAGGACTGAAGCTTTCTTT.

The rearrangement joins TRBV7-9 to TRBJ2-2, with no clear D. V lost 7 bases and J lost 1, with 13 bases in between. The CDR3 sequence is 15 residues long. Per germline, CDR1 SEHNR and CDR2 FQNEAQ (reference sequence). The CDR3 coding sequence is TGTGCCAGCACACGAGGCGGTTTGAACACCGGGGAGCTGTTTTTT. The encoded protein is CASTRGGLNTGELFF.